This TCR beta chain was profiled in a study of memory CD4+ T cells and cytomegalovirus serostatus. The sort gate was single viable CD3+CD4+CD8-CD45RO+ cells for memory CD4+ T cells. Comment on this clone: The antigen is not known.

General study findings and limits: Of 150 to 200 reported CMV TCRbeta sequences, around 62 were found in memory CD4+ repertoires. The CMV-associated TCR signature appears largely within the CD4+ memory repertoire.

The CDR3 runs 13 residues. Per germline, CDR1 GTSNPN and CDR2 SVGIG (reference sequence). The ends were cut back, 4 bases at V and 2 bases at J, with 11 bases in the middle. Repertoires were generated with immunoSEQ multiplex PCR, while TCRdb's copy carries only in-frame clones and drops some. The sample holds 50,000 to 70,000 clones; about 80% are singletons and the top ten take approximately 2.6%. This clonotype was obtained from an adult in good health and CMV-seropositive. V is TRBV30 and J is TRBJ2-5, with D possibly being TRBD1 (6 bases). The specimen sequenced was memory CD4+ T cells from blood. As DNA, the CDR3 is TGTGCCTGGAAGACACAGGGACAAGAGACCCAGTACTTC. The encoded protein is CAWKTQGQETQYF.